The source of this T cell receptor (beta chain) is a study of T cell repertoires in cytomegalovirus infection. Study information: Public signatures in TCR beta pointed to CMV infection and matching HLA type. General study findings and limits: Summed public TCR beta family frequency identified CMV carriers bearing the relevant HLA. CMV-specific HLA-C-restricted TCR beta clonotypes dominated the ex vivo response.

Germline CDR1 reads MNHEY; CDR2 reads SMNVEV (reference sequence). Deletions cut 5 bases from V and 3 bases from J, with 23 bases between. The CDR3 has 18 residues. Via MiXCR, TCRdb re-called the reads, giving one row per CDR3 protein. The repertoire has 600,000 to 800,000 distinct CDR3 sequences, approximately 24% of them found once; the top ten carry 7% to 9%. In the case of this clonotype: The antigen is undetermined.

The clonotype originates from a human donor in good health (CMV status not recorded). Some clones in this sample may be carry-over from other donors' samples. Sequenced input: CD8+ T cells from PBMCs. The V and J genes are TRBV27 and TRBJ2-1; a weak D match, TRBD2 (5 bases). The CDR3: CASSPFRTELLIYNEQFF. DNA of the CDR3: TGTGCCAGCAGTCCCTTCAGGACTGAACTTCTCATCTACAATGAGCAGTTCTTC.